The source of this T cell receptor beta chain is a study of regulatory T cells in long-lasting Graves disease. The study, taken as a whole, reports: Persistent Graves' patients showed a TCR diversity that was lower than that of newly diagnosed ones.

Time point indicated: newly diagnosed GD, antithyroid drugs for less than 3 months. PBMCs were the source of the RNA used for TCR sequencing. Through Arm-PCR of CDR3 regions and iRepertoire HTBI primers, TCR beta libraries were built. In TCRdb, the multiplex PCR reads were re-called with MiXCR into one record per CDR3 protein. The repertoire has 560,000 or so distinct CDR3 sequences, about 15% of them found once; the top ten carry approximately 12%. J was trimmed by 6 bases and V by 7 bases; bases with no gene match: 9. This CDR3 region has 14 residues. Germline V gene lookup returns CDR1 SGHAT and CDR2 FQNNGV. This clonotype was detected ten times or more. Antigen specificity is unknown. In addition, the sample was reused for a study of T cells in Graves' hyperthyroidism and ophthalmopathy.

The sequence was collected from a man between 18 and 29 years old with Graves disease. Sample: peripheral blood mononuclear cells (PBMCs), taken at new diagnosis, from a patient treated with antithyroid drugs. The rearrangement joins TRBV11-2 to TRBJ1-1, with 9 positions matching TRBD1. Written as DNA, the CDR3 is TGTGCCAGCACCGGGGGACAGGGTTGGGCTGAAGCTTTCTTT. Its translation is CASTGGQGWAEAFF. Full variable domain (remainder filled in from reference TRBV11-2 and TRBJ1-1): EAGVAQSPRYKIIEKRQSVAFWCNPISGHATLYWYQQILGQGPKLLIQFQNNGVVDDSQLPKDRFSAERLKGVDSTLKIQPAKLEDSAVYLCASTGGQGWAEAFFGQGTRLTVV.